This T cell receptor (beta chain) is from a study of regulatory T cells in long-lasting Graves disease. Findings and limits, study-wide: Persistent Graves' patients showed reduced TCR diversity versus newly diagnosed patients.

Arm-PCR of CDR3 regions and iRepertoire HTBI primers were used to build TCR beta libraries. Via MiXCR, TCRdb re-called the multiplex PCR reads, giving one row per CDR3 protein. The repertoire holds about 450,000 distinct CDR3 sequences, with 13% to 15% as singletons. This clonotype was seen repeatedly, ten times or more. The antigen is unknown. Germline V lookup: CDR1 SEHNR, CDR2 FQNEAQ (reference sequence). Trimming removed 1 base from V and 2 bases from J, with 9 bases in between. The CDR3 sequence is 15 residues long. As to time point: newly diagnosed GD, antithyroid drugs for less than 3 months. With RNA extracted from PBMCs as input, the TCR library was made. These data were likewise used in another study, on T cells in Graves' hyperthyroidism and ophthalmopathy. From that report: Patients were excluded for uncontrolled infection, other autoimmune disease, pregnancy or lactation. The TCR CDR3 first-round RT-PCR relied on the HTBI primer set. Blood also contained most expanded thyroid clonotypes above 0.001.

The sequence came from a woman in her forties or fifties with Graves disease. Specimen: peripheral blood mononuclear cells (PBMCs), collected at new diagnosis, from a patient treated with antithyroid drugs. This chain uses TRBV7-9 with TRBJ2-1, with D perhaps assigned TRBD1 or TRBD2 (5 bases each). This chain's CDR3 is CASSLGDLAYNEQFF. The DNA of the CDR3 is TGTGCCAGCAGCTTAGGGGACCTGGCCTACAATGAGCAGTTCTTC.